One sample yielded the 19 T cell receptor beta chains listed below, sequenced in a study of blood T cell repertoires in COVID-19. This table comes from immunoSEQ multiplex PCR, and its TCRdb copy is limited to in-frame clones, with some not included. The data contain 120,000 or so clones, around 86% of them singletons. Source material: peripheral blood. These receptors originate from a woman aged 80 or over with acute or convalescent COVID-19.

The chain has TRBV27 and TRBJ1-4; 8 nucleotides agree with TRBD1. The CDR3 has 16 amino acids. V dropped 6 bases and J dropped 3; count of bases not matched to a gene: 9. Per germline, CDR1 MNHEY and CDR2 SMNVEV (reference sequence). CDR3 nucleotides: TGTGCCAGCAGCACCTCTCAGGGGGCCTCTAATGAAAAACTGTTTTTT. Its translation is CASSTSQGASNEKLFF. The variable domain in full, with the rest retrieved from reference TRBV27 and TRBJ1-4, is EAQVTQNPRYLITVTGKKLTVTCSQNMNHEYMSWYRQDPGLGLRQIYYSMNVEVTDKGDVPEGYKVSRKEKRNFPLILESPSPNQTSLYFCASSTSQGASNEKLFFGSGTQLSVL.

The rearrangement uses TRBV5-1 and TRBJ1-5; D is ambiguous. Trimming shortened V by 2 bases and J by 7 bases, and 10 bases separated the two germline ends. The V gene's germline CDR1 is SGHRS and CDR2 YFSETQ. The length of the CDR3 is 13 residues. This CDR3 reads CASSFGDGQPQHF. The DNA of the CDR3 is TGCGCCAGCAGCTTCGGGGATGGACAGCCCCAGCATTTT. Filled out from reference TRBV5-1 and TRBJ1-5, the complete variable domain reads KAGVTQTPRYLIKTRGQQVTLSCSPISGHRSVSWYQQTPGQGLQFLFEYFSETQRNKGNFPGRFSGRQFSNSRSEMNVSTLELGDSALYLCASSFGDGQPQHFGDGTRLSIL.

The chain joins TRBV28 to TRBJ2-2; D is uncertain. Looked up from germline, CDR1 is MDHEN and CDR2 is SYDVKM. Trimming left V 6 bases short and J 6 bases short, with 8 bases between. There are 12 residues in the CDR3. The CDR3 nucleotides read TGTGCCAGCAGGACTCAGTCCGGGGAGCTGTTTTTT. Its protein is CASRTQSGELFF.

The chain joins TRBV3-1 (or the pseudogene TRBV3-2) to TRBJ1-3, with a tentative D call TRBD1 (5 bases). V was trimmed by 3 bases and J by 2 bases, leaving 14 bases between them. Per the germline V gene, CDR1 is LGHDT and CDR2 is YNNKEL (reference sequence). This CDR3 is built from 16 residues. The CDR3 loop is CASSQNTPGTGNTIYF. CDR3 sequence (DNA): TGTGCCAGCAGCCAGAATACCCCAGGGACTGGAAACACCATATATTTT.

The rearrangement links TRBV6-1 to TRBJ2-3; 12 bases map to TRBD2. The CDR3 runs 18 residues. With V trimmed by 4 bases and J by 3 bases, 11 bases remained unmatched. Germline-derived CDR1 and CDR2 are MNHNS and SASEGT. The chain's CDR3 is CASSGLRTSGAGTDTQYF. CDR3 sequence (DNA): TGTGCCAGCAGTGGACTCCGGACTAGCGGGGCTGGGACAGATACGCAGTATTTT.

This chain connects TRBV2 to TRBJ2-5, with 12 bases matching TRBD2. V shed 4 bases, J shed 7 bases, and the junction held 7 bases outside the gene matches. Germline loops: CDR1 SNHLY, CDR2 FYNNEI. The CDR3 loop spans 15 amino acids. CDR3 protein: CASSAGLAGQGTQYF. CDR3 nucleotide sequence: TGTGCCAGCAGTGCGGGACTAGCGGGCCAGGGGACCCAGTACTTC.

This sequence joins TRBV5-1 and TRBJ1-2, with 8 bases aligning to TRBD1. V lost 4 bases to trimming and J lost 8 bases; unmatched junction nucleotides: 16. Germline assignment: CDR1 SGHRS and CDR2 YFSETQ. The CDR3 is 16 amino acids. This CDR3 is CASSLGQGLNSAGYTF. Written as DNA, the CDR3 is TGCGCCAGCAGCCTCGGACAGGGATTGAATTCCGCAGGCTACACCTTC.

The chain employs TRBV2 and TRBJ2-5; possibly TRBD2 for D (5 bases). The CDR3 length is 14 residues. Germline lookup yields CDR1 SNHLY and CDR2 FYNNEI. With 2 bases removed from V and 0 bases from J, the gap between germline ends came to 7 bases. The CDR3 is CASSESGDQETQYF. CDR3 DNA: TGTGCCAGCAGTGAATCCGGGGACCAAGAGACCCAGTACTTC. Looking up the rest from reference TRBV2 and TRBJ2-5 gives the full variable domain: EPEVTQTPSHQVTQMGQEVILRCVPISNHLYFYWYRQILGQKVEFLVSFYNNEISEKSEIFDDQFSVERPDGSNFTLKIRSTKLEDSAMYFCASSESGDQETQYFGPGTRLLVL.

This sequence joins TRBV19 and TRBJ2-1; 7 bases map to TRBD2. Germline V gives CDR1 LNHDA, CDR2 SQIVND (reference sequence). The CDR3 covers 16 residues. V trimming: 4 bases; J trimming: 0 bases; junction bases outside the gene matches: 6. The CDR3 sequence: CASSTYGGSSYNEQFF. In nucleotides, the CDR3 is TGTGCCAGTAGTACGTACGGGGGGAGCTCCTACAATGAGCAGTTCTTC.

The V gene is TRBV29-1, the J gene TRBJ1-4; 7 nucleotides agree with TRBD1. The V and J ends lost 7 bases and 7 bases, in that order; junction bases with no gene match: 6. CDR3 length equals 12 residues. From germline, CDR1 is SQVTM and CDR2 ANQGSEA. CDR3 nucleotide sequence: TGCAGCGCCCGACAGGGCCCTGAAAAACTGTTTTTT. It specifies CSARQGPEKLFF.

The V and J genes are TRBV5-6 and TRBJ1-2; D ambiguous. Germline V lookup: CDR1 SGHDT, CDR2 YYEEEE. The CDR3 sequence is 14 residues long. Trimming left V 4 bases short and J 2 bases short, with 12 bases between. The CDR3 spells CASSPGYFNYGYTF. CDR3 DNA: TGTGCCAGCAGCCCAGGATATTTCAACTATGGCTACACCTTC.

The CDR3 protein is CASRDGTGQSPLHF. Written as DNA, the CDR3 is TGTGCCAGCAGAGACGGGACAGGGCAATCACCCCTCCACTTT. V is TRBV5-6 and J is TRBJ1-6, with 9 bases fitting TRBD1. V dropped 5 bases and J dropped 10; count of bases not matched to a gene: 7. Germline values: CDR1 SGHDT, CDR2 YYEEEE. The CDR3 covers 14 residues.

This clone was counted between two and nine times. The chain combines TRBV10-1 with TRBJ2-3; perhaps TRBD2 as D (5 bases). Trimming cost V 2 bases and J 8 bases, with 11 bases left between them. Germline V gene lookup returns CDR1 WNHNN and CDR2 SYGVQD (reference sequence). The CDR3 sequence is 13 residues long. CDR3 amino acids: CASSEDYRSTQYF. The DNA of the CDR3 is TGCGCCAGCAGTGAGGACTATCGGAGTACGCAGTATTTT.

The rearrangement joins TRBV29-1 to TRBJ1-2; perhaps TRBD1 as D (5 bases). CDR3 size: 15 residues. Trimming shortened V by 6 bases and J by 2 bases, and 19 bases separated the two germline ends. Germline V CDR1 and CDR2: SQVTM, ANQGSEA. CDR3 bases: TGCAGCGTGGGAGGAACGTCAGGGACCAACTATGGCTACACCTTC. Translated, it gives CSVGGTSGTNYGYTF.

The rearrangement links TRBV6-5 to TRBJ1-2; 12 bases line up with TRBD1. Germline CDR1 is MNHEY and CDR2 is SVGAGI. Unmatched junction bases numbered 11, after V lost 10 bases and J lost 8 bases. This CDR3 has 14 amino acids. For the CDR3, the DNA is TGTGCCACTAGGGGGGACAGGGGGCTCCAAGGCTACACCTTC. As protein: CATRGDRGLQGYTF.

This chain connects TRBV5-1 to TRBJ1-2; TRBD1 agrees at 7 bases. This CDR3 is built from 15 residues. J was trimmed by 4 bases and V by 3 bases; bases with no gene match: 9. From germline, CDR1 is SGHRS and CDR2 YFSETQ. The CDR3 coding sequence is TGCGCCAGCAGCTCGAATCGGGACAGCCTCTATGGCTACACCTTC. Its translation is CASSSNRDSLYGYTF.

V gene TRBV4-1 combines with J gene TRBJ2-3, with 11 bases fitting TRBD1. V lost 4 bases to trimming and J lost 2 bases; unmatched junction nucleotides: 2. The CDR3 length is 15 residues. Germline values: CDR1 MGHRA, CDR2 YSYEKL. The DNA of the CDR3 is TGCGCCAGCAGCCGGGACAGGGGGTCCACAGATACGCAGTATTTT. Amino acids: CASSRDRGSTDTQYF.

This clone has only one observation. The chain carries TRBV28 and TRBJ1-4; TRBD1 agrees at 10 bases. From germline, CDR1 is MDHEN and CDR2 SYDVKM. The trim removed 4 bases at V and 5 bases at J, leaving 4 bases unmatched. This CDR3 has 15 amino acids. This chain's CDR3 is CASSSPGQGNEKLFF. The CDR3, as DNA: TGTGCCAGCAGTTCACCGGGACAGGGGAATGAAAAACTGTTTTTT.

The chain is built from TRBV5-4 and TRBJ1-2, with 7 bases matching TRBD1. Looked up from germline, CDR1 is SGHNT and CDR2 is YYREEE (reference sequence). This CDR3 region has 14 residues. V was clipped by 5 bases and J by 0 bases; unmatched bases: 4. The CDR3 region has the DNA TGTGCCAGCAGTCGGGACAGTTCTAACTATGGCTACACCTTC. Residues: CASSRDSSNYGYTF.